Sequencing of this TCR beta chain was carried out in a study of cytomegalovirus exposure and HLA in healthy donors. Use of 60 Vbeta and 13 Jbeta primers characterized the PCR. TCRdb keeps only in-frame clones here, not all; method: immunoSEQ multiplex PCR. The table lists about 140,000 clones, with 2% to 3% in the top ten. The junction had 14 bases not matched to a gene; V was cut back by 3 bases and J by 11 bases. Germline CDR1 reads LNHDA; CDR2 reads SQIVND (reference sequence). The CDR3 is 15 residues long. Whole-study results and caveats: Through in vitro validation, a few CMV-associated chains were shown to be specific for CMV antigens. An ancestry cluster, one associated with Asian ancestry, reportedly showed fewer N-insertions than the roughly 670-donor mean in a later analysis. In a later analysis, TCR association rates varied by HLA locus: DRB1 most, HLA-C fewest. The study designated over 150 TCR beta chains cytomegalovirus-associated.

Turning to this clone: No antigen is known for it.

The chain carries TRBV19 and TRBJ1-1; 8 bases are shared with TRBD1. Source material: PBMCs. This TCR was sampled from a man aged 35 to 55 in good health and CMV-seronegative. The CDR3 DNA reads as TGTGCCAGTAGTATTCTTGGCAGGGGGCACTCTCGCGCTTTCTTT. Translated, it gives CASSILGRGHSRAFF.